These 9 T cell receptor beta chains originate from one sample sequenced in a study of shared clonotypes between healthy human individuals. The table came from immunoSEQ multiplex PCR; TCRdb's copy has only in-frame clones and leaves some out. The top ten hold 0.37% of the sample, which has 2 million to 2.5 million clones, 92% seen once. Source material: naive CD4+ T cells from PBMCs. The subset: CD45RA+ positively selected. Receptor source: a man between 18 and 35 years old in good health. Some clones in this sample may be carry-over from other donors' samples.

The chain is built from TRBV30 and TRBJ2-4, with D perhaps matching TRBD1 or TRBD2 (5 bases each). This CDR3 is 12 amino acids long. CDR1 GTSNPN and CDR2 SVGIG come from the germline V gene (reference sequence). The CDR3 region has the DNA TGTGCGGGGGAGTGGGCCAAAAACATTCAGTACTTC. Protein sequence: CAGEWAKNIQYF. Full variable domain (remainder filled in from reference TRBV30 and TRBJ2-4): SQTIHQWPATLVQPVGSPLSLECTVEGTSNPNLYWYRQAAGRGLQLLFYSVGIGQISSEVPQNLSASRPQDRQFILSSKKLLLSDSGFYLCAGEWAKNIQYFGAGTRLSVL.

The gene calls are TRBV29-1 and TRBJ2-1, with 7 positions matching TRBD1. The CDR3 is 13 amino acids. CDR1 and CDR2 from the germline V gene are SQVTM and ANQGSEA. V was pared by 5 bases and J by 8 bases, with 9 bases of the junction left unmatched. DNA of the CDR3: TGCAGCGTTCCCGACAGGGTGGGGGATGAGCAGTTCTTC. This translates into CSVPDRVGDEQFF.

The chain carries TRBV6-1 and TRBJ1-2; a possible D gene is TRBD1 (6 bases). The CDR3 is made up of 14 amino acids. Trimming stripped 2 bases from V and 4 bases from J, with 11 bases between. CDR1 MNHNS and CDR2 SASEGT come from the germline V gene. The CDR3 DNA reads TGTGCCAGCAGTGAAAGGGGGGGCAGCTATGGCTACACCTTC. Protein sequence: CASSERGGSYGYTF.

This clone was observed a few times. This rearrangement joins TRBV14 to TRBJ2-1; possible D gene TRBD2, 5 bases. There are 15 residues in the CDR3. Germline lookup yields CDR1 SGHDN and CDR2 FVKESK. V was clipped by 3 bases and J by 10 bases, with 19 bases between them. The CDR3 DNA follows: TGTGCCAGCAGCCAGTGGGGTTGGAGGCTCGAAGAGCAGTTCTTC. This gives the protein CASSQWGWRLEEQFF.

Concerning this clone: Distinct nucleotide sequences in the sample also encode this CDR3. The rearrangement links TRBV27 to TRBJ2-3; TRBD2 aligns across 8 bases. V shed 4 bases, J shed 0 bases, and the junction held 3 bases outside the gene matches. From germline, CDR1 is MNHEY and CDR2 SMNVEV (reference sequence). The CDR3 length is 15 residues. Here the CDR3 DNA reads TGTGCCAGCAGTTCCCCTAGCGGGAGCACAGATACGCAGTATTTT. Protein: CASSSPSGSTDTQYF.

As concerns this clone: At one boundary the junction diverges from the germline segment, which might be a read error. The V call is TRBV19, the J call TRBJ2-7; TRBD1 is a possible D gene (8 bases). This CDR3 spans 13 amino acids. Germline CDR1 reads LNHDA; CDR2 reads SQIVND (reference sequence). In DNA, the CDR3 is TGTGCCAGTAGACAGGGGGGGTCCTCCGAGCAGTACTTC. It codes for CASRQGGSSEQYF. The whole variable domain, remainder taken from reference TRBV19 and TRBJ2-7, is DGGITQSPKYLFRKEGQNVTLSCEQNLNHDAMYWYRQDPGQGLRLIYYSQIVNDFQKGDIAEGYSVSREKKESFPLTVTSAQKNPTAFYLCASRQGGSSEQYFGPGTRLTVT.

This clone has a single count. The J gene is TRBJ2-2, the V gene TRBV9, with 9 bases matching TRBD2. V gave up 3 bases and J gave up 4 bases; unmatched junction bases: 10. Germline V gene data show CDR1 as SGDLS and CDR2 as YYNGEE. The CDR3 sequence is 17 residues long. CDR3 in amino acids: CASSGGLGSGSTGELFF. CDR3 nucleotide sequence: TGTGCCAGCAGCGGGGGTTTGGGTAGCGGGAGCACCGGGGAGCTGTTTTTT.

In this sample, this clone turned up once. The chain employs TRBV27 and TRBJ2-1; D perhaps matches TRBD2 (7 bases). The CDR3 contains 16 residues. Trimming left V 3 bases short and J 1 base short, with 13 bases between. The germline CDR1 and CDR2 sequences are MNHEY and SMNVEV (reference sequence). CDR3 sequence (DNA): TGTGCCAGCAGTTTTTCGGGGGGCAAGTCCTACAATGAGCAGTTCTTC. Its translation: CASSFSGGKSYNEQFF.

A remark on this clone: The same CDR3 can be traced to other DNA sequences in this sample. The rearrangement joins TRBV19 to TRBJ2-1; no definite D call. Trimming stripped 2 bases from V and 9 bases from J, with 11 bases between. CDR1 and CDR2 from the germline V gene are LNHDA and SQIVND (reference sequence). The CDR3 is 13 amino acids. DNA of the CDR3: TGTGCCAGTAGTATATCCGGTGTGGGTGAGCAGTTCTTC. It encodes CASSISGVGEQFF.